This TCR beta chain was documented in a study of blood T cells in healthy people across ages. In the study overall: Template switching caught about one barcoded beta molecule for each two T cells. Notes on the study in general: Nothing was known about donor CMV status, and this possibly confounded expanded clonotype changes.

Germline assignment: CDR1 LGHDT and CDR2 YNNKEL (reference sequence). The CDR3 extends over 15 amino acids. Trimming removed 0 bases from V and 5 bases from J, with 8 bases in between. This clonotype was detected once. The antigen is undetermined. Then a second PCR, running roughly 7 to 11 cycles, was carried out with a sample-barcoded 5' primer and a J-beta primer mix. A template-switch adaptor containing 12 random nucleotides labeled each cDNA molecule. Via MiXCR, TCRdb re-called the 5' RACE reads, giving one row per CDR3 protein. The sample yields more than 700,000 distinct CDR3 sequences, less than 70% seen once. Every donor provided roughly 10 milliliters of peripheral blood.

The sequence was collected from a man older than 75 in good health. This chain joins TRBV3-1 and TRBJ2-6, with D perhaps TRBD1 (5 bases). Material: blood. In DNA, the CDR3 is TGTGCCAGCAGCCAAGAGACAGTCCGGGCCAACGTCCTGACTTTC. Amino acids: CASSQETVRANVLTF.